The clone carrying this T cell receptor (beta chain) was detected only once. What it recognizes is unknown. The junction departs from the called germline gene at one end, perhaps through a read error. TCRbeta libraries were built with three rounds of nested PCR, modified from ARM-PCR. MiXCR, run by TCRdb on the multiplex PCR reads, gives a single entry per CDR3 protein. There are approximately 68,000 distinct CDR3 sequences in the sample; 60% to 75% occur only once, and 28% lies in the top ten. The sample comes from a study of tumor and adjacent non-tumor tissue in lung cancer. Study-level information: Samples averaged about 4.2 million productive TCRbeta reads each. Study outcomes and limitations: In normal lung, the top 100 clones were significantly more dominant than in tumor.

This sample's RNA came from whole unsorted tissue. There are 16 residues in the CDR3. CDR1 and CDR2 from the germline V gene are DFQATT and SNEGSKA (reference sequence). The chain links TRBV20-1 to TRBJ1-1; D gene uncertain. The clonotype originates from a man between 60 and 70 years old with non-small cell lung cancer. Sequences were obtained from lung tumor tissue. Here the CDR3 reads CSAIPVEGAVNTEAFF. CDR3 DNA: TGCAGTGCAATCCCAGTCGAGGGTGCCGTGAATACTGAAGCTTTCTTT.